The next 30 T cell receptor beta chains were all read from a single sample in a study of T-cell reconstitution after alpha-beta-depleted transplantation in children. As it was prepared, the TCRbeta library received unique molecular identifiers. TCRdb fed the PCR reads into MiXCR, producing one record per CDR3 protein. The sample holds about 640,000 distinct CDR3 sequences, roughly 13% seen once. Here the sequenced sample was PBMCs, mostly from graft donor cells, taken 360 days after TCRalphabeta/CD19-depleted stem cell transplant. The origin of the receptors is a male patient between 5 and 17 years old who had a stem cell transplant for acute myeloid leukemia, so the T cells may come from the graft donor.

This clonotype was found a few times. J is TRBJ2-3 and V is TRBV10-3; D possibly corresponds to TRBD1 (6 bases). Germline values: CDR1 ENHRY, CDR2 SYGVKD. Between the trimmed V and J ends, which lost 7 bases and 6 bases, there was a span of 17 bases. There are 14 residues in the CDR3. CDR3 sequence (DNA): TGTGCCATCACTCCACAGGGCTCCGGGGATACGCAGTATTTT. It translates to CAITPQGSGDTQYF.

This clonotype was counted a few times. The chain combines TRBV6-2 or TRBV6-3 with TRBJ1-2; the D gene is possibly TRBD1 (6 bases). V dropped 0 bases and J dropped 0 bases, with 11 bases sitting between them. The CDR3 totals 16 residues. Germline CDR1 reads MNHEY; CDR2 reads SVGEGT. The CDR3 sequence is CASSYSDSQANYGYTF. Here the CDR3 DNA reads TGTGCCAGCAGTTACTCGGACAGCCAGGCTAACTATGGCTACACCTTC.

This chain connects TRBV3-1 to TRBJ2-3, with 10 bases that match TRBD2. The CDR3 totals 19 residues. The V gene end was trimmed by 5 bases and the J gene end by 3 bases; junction bases not matched to a gene: 17. Germline loops: CDR1 LGHDT, CDR2 YNNKEL (reference sequence). CDR3 in DNA: TGTGCCAGCAGCTCTTTCCTGGGGCTAGCGGGAGCAGGAACAGATACGCAGTATTTT. Protein product: CASSSFLGLAGAGTDTQYF.

The chain carries TRBV7-3 and TRBJ2-2; TRBD2 agrees at 10 bases. The germline CDR1 and CDR2 sequences are SGHTA and FQGTGA. This CDR3 spans 17 amino acids. V shed 5 bases, J shed 7 bases, and the junction held 13 bases outside the gene matches. The CDR3 sequence: CASSPRPASGRYGELFF. In DNA form, the CDR3 reads TGTGCCAGCAGCCCCCGCCCGGCTAGCGGGAGATACGGGGAGCTGTTTTTT.

This clonotype was picked up many times. V usage is TRBV29-1 and J usage is TRBJ1-2; D perhaps matches TRBD1 (5 bases). Germline lookup yields CDR1 SQVTM and CDR2 ANQGSEA. Trimming cost V 3 bases and J 1 base, with 12 bases left between them. This CDR3 contains 14 residues. Here the CDR3 reads CSVDRDSLNYGYTF. In DNA, the CDR3 is TGCAGCGTTGACCGTGACAGTCTTAACTATGGCTACACCTTC.

This clonotype came up a few times. The chain is built from TRBV29-1 and TRBJ2-7; 8 nucleotides line up with TRBD2. Germline CDR1 reads SQVTM; CDR2 reads ANQGSEA. The V segment lost 7 bases and the J segment 6 bases; nucleotides outside the gene matches: 11. The CDR3 loop spans 13 amino acids. DNA for the CDR3: TGCAGCGGGCTTCTCGGGAGGGCCTCCGAGCAGTACTTC. Its translation is CSGLLGRASEQYF.

The V and J genes are TRBV29-1 and TRBJ2-7; 9 bases are shared with TRBD2. CDR3 length: 14 residues. V lost 7 bases and J lost 7; bases outside the gene matches: 14. Germline CDR1 SQVTM, CDR2 ANQGSEA. CDR3 residues: CSALSGSGRPEQYF. CDR3 DNA sequence: TGCAGCGCGTTGTCGGGTAGCGGGAGACCTGAGCAGTACTTC.

The rearrangement links TRBV20-1 to TRBJ2-7, with 9 bases identical to TRBD2. This CDR3 region has 14 residues. CDR1 is DFQATT and CDR2 is SNEGSKA in the germline V gene (reference sequence). V gave up 3 bases and J gave up 5 bases; unmatched junction bases: 8. The CDR3 region is CSASAGGPMDEQYF. The CDR3 DNA reads TGCAGTGCTAGTGCGGGAGGGCCAATGGACGAGCAGTACTTC.

In this sample, this clonotype turned up many times. The CDR3 region has the DNA TGTGCCAGCAGAACGGCGGGACAGGGTCGACAAGAGACCCAGTACTTC. Its protein product is CASRTAGQGRQETQYF. V and J are TRBV6-2 or TRBV6-3 and TRBJ2-5, with TRBD1 identical over 9 bases. Germline-derived CDR1 and CDR2 are MNHEY and SVGEGT. The V gene end was trimmed by 6 bases and the J gene end by 2 bases; junction bases not matched to a gene: 10. The CDR3 spans 16 residues.

V is TRBV9 and J is TRBJ2-1; 9 nucleotides line up with TRBD2. J was trimmed by 9 bases and V by 0 bases; bases with no gene match: 10. CDR3 length: 16 amino acids. Germline V lookup: CDR1 SGDLS, CDR2 YYNGEE. Written as DNA, the CDR3 is TGTGCCAGCAGCGTAGGTAGTGGACTAGCGACGGGTGAGCAGTTCTTC. Its translation is CASSVGSGLATGEQFF.

This clonotype was detected only a few times. V is TRBV11-1 and J is TRBJ2-2; 11 nucleotides align to TRBD2. Looked up from germline, CDR1 is SGHAT and CDR2 is FQDESV (reference sequence). After removal of 5 bases from V and 5 bases from J, the junction contained 13 bases not matched to a gene. CDR3 length: 18 amino acids. CDR3 coding DNA: TGTGCCAGCAGCACCCTCCCCCTAGCGGGAGGATCGACCGGGGAGCTGTTTTTT. Its protein is CASSTLPLAGGSTGELFF. The full variable domain, completed using reference TRBV11-1 and TRBJ2-2, is EAEVAQSPRYKITEKSQAVAFWCDPISGHATLYWYRQILGQGPELLVQFQDESVVDDSQLPKDRFSAERLKGVDSTLKIQPAELGDSAMYLCASSTLPLAGGSTGELFFGEGSRLTVL.

This clonotype was found a few times. The chain recombines TRBV7-6 with TRBJ2-3; D is possibly TRBD2 (5 bases). Germline V lookup: CDR1 SGHVS, CDR2 FNYEAQ. This CDR3 is 17 amino acids long. The V end was cut by 1 base, the J end by 2 bases, with 16 bases between. As DNA, the CDR3 is TGTGCCAGCAGCTTAGGGGAGCGACTAACCCTCACAGATACGCAGTATTTT. Its protein product is CASSLGERLTLTDTQYF. The full variable domain, its missing parts supplied by reference TRBV7-6 and TRBJ2-3, is GAGVSQSPRYKVTKRGQDVALRCDPISGHVSLYWYRQALGQGPEFLTYFNYEAQQDKSGLPNDRFSAERPEGSISTLTIQRTEQRDSAMYRCASSLGERLTLTDTQYFGPGTRLTVL.

The chain links TRBV6-2 or TRBV6-3 to TRBJ2-1; TRBD1 is a possible D gene (5 bases). Germline values: CDR1 MNHEY, CDR2 SVGEGT. Trimming left V 5 bases short and J 0 bases short, with 11 bases between. The CDR3 is 15 residues long. This CDR3 reads CASSRDSPSYNEQFF. CDR3 DNA: TGTGCCAGCAGTCGTGACAGTCCCTCCTACAATGAGCAGTTCTTC.

This clonotype was observed many times. The chain recombines TRBV5-1 with TRBJ2-5, with D possibly being TRBD1 (7 bases). Germline V CDR1 and CDR2: SGHRS, YFSETQ. Trimming pared 1 base from V and 1 base from J, leaving 11 bases between. There are 15 residues in the CDR3. CDR3 in DNA: TGCGCCAGCAGCTTGCCAGGGGGGATCCAAGAGACCCAGTACTTC. This translates into CASSLPGGIQETQYF. Based on the CDR3 plus reference TRBV5-1 and TRBJ2-5, the full variable domain is KAGVTQTPRYLIKTRGQQVTLSCSPISGHRSVSWYQQTPGQGLQFLFEYFSETQRNKGNFPGRFSGRQFSNSRSEMNVSTLELGDSALYLCASSLPGGIQETQYFGPGTRLLVL.

V is TRBV12-3 or TRBV12-4 and J is TRBJ2-1; possibly TRBD2 for D (6 bases). The V and J ends lost 1 base and 0 bases respectively, with 19 bases between them. This CDR3 is 19 amino acids long. The CDR3, as DNA: TGTGCCAGCAGTTTAGAGGCGGGGAGGCGAGTTAGCTCCTACAATGAGCAGTTCTTC. Translation: CASSLEAGRRVSSYNEQFF.

The rearrangement uses TRBV7-2 and TRBJ1-1, with 8 nucleotides matching TRBD1. The CDR3 has 16 residues. Germline loops: CDR1 SGHTA, CDR2 FQGNSA. The V gene end was trimmed by 5 bases and the J gene end by 1 base; junction bases not matched to a gene: 9. The CDR3 DNA sequence: TGTGCCAGCAGCCCTATCATGACAGGGGCGAACACTGAAGCTTTCTTT. It is translated as CASSPIMTGANTEAFF. The full variable domain, in which reference TRBV7-2 and TRBJ1-1 provide the parts outside the CDR3, is GAGVSQSPSNKVTEKGKDVELRCDPISGHTALYWYRQSLGQGLEFLIYFQGNSAPDKSGLPSDRFSAERTGGSVSTLTIQRTQQEDSAVYLCASSPIMTGANTEAFFGQGTRLTVV.

The chain combines TRBV19 with TRBJ2-1; 9 positions agree with TRBD1. V trimming: 4 bases; J trimming: 8 bases; junction bases outside the gene matches: 9. The CDR3 covers 15 residues. Germline loops: CDR1 LNHDA, CDR2 SQIVND (reference sequence). CDR3 sequence (DNA): TGTGCCAGTAGTAAGGCCGGGACAGGGATTTATGAGCAGTTCTTC. As protein: CASSKAGTGIYEQFF.

This chain links TRBV20-1 with TRBJ1-5; D perhaps matches TRBD1 (5 bases). The germline V gene encodes CDR1 DFQATT and CDR2 SNEGSKA (reference sequence). This CDR3 spans 14 amino acids. Deletions cut 3 bases from V and 6 bases from J, with 15 bases between. The CDR3 is CSASWGDQIQPQHF. The CDR3 nucleotides read TGCAGTGCTAGTTGGGGGGACCAAATTCAGCCCCAGCATTTT.

This rearrangement joins TRBV20-1 to TRBJ1-4; D call uncertain. The V and J ends lost 0 bases and 5 bases respectively, with 19 bases between them. Germline assignment: CDR1 DFQATT and CDR2 SNEGSKA (reference sequence). This CDR3 spans 17 amino acids. This CDR3 is CSARDPKWRRLNEKLFF. CDR3 sequence (DNA): TGCAGTGCTAGAGATCCCAAATGGAGACGGCTGAATGAAAAACTGTTTTTT.

The chain employs TRBV12-3 or TRBV12-4 and TRBJ2-5; no firm D call. The ends were cut back, 4 bases at V and 2 bases at J, with 8 bases in the middle. This CDR3 comprises 13 residues. The CDR3 sequence: CASSWAAQETQYF. Here the CDR3 DNA reads TGTGCCAGCAGTTGGGCAGCTCAAGAGACCCAGTACTTC.

This clonotype was observed at least ten times. The CDR3 here is CASSQGRRINYGYTF. The CDR3 DNA is TGTGCCAGCAGCCAAGGGCGGCGGATTAACTATGGCTACACCTTC. J is TRBJ1-2 and V is TRBV3-1; D not certain. The ends were cut back, 1 base at V and 1 base at J, with 10 bases in the middle. This CDR3 is built from 15 residues. CDR1 and CDR2 from the germline V gene are LGHDT and YNNKEL (reference sequence).

The chain couples TRBV20-1 to TRBJ2-1, with TRBD2 matching over 10 bases. Germline lookup yields CDR1 DFQATT and CDR2 SNEGSKA (reference sequence). J was trimmed by 4 bases and V by 0 bases; bases with no gene match: 6. The CDR3 is made up of 16 amino acids. The DNA for the CDR3 is TGCAGTGCTAGAGATCAGGCTAGCGGGAGATACAATGAGCAGTTCTTC. Translating it yields CSARDQASGRYNEQFF.

This clonotype was observed many times. V gene TRBV29-1 combines with J gene TRBJ1-2, with unresolved D. V was trimmed by 1 base and J by 5 bases, leaving 11 bases between them. Germline loops: CDR1 SQVTM, CDR2 ANQGSEA. The CDR3 contains 13 residues. The CDR3 DNA follows: TGCAGCGTTGAAGCAGTTATGGGTTATGGCTACACCTTC. The encoded protein is CSVEAVMGYGYTF.

This clonotype was observed a handful of times. J is TRBJ2-5 and V is TRBV29-1; 8 positions match TRBD2. CDR3 length: 12 residues. Germline CDR1 is SQVTM and CDR2 is ANQGSEA. V lost 4 bases to trimming and J lost 4 bases; unmatched junction nucleotides: 2. DNA for the CDR3: TGCAGCGTTGTCCGGGGGGGAGAGACCCAGTACTTC. Protein product: CSVVRGGETQYF.

V and J are TRBV28 and TRBJ2-7; TRBD2 agrees at 11 bases. The germline V gene encodes CDR1 MDHEN and CDR2 SYDVKM. Trimming took 3 bases from V and 1 from J; bases not matched to a gene: 8. This CDR3 spans 17 amino acids. The CDR3 is CASSLLIAGGDSYEQYF. The CDR3 nucleotides are TGTGCCAGCAGTTTGTTGATAGCGGGAGGGGATTCCTACGAGCAGTACTTC.

This clonotype has only a few counts. The chain couples TRBV28 to TRBJ2-4; D is undetermined. The germline V gene encodes CDR1 MDHEN and CDR2 SYDVKM. Trimming left V 3 bases short and J 1 base short, with 10 bases between. CDR3 length: 15 amino acids. As DNA, the CDR3 is TGTGCCAGCAGTTTCTATCTTATGGCCAAAAACATTCAGTACTTC. The encoded protein is CASSFYLMAKNIQYF.

This chain connects TRBV5-1 to TRBJ2-3; 14 nucleotides match TRBD2. The CDR3 is 17 residues long. CDR1 and CDR2 (germline): SGHRS, YFSETQ. J was trimmed by 5 bases and V by 6 bases; bases with no gene match: 11. The CDR3 here is CASTRLAGGPTVDTQYF. CDR3 in DNA: TGCGCCAGCACCCGACTAGCGGGAGGGCCGACAGTAGATACGCAGTATTTT.

This clonotype has more than one count but fewer than ten. The V and J genes are TRBV12-3 or TRBV12-4 and TRBJ2-7, with TRBD1 identical over 8 bases. V lost 5 bases, J lost 2 bases, and 8 bases stayed unmatched. The CDR3 runs 15 residues. The CDR3 DNA reads as TGTGCCAGCAGTCGTGACAGGGGCTCCCCCTACGAGCAGTACTTC. Residues: CASSRDRGSPYEQYF.

CDR3 in amino acids: CASSPRETGPFRICVTINEQYF. CDR3 nucleotide sequence: TGTGCCAGCTCACCACGTGAGACGGGGCCCTTTAGGATTTGTGTCACGATCAACGAGCAGTACTTC. V usage is TRBV18 and J usage is TRBJ2-7; either TRBD1 or TRBD2 may fit D (5 bases each). Deletions cut 1 base from V and 5 bases from J, with 36 bases between. Germline V CDR1 and CDR2: KGHSH, LQKENI. The CDR3 has 22 residues.

At least ten counts were recorded for this clonotype. V is TRBV29-1 and J is TRBJ1-1; D not resolved. The V gene lost 7 bases and the J gene lost 1 base, with 4 bases spanning the gap. This CDR3 comprises 10 residues. CDR1 is SQVTM, CDR2 ANQGSEA, per germline. The DNA of the CDR3 is TGCAGCGCAAAGAACACTGAAGCTTTCTTT. Its protein product is CSAKNTEAFF.